These 14 T cell receptor beta chains originate from one sample sequenced in a study of T-cell reconstitution after alpha-beta-depleted transplantation in children. Preparing the TCRbeta library involved the use of unique molecular identifiers. TCRdb used MiXCR to reprocess the PCR reads, holding one entry per CDR3 protein. Among about 98,000 distinct CDR3 sequences listed, under 25% were seen once. The material sequenced was PBMCs, taken before TCRalphabeta/CD19-depleted stem cell transplant. The receptors were sampled from a boy aged 2 to 9 with acute lymphoblastic leukemia, due to receive a stem cell transplant.

V gene TRBV5-1 combines with J gene TRBJ1-2; D possibly corresponds to TRBD1 (6 bases). V was cut by 3 bases and J by 4 bases, with 16 bases left in between. This CDR3 has 15 amino acids. The germline gives CDR1 SGHRS, CDR2 YFSETQ. CDR3 bases: TGCGCCAGCAGCTCTTATGGACAGACAGGCTATGGCTACACCTTC. Its protein is CASSSYGQTGYGYTF. The variable domain in full, completed from reference TRBV5-1 and TRBJ1-2, reads KAGVTQTPRYLIKTRGQQVTLSCSPISGHRSVSWYQQTPGQGLQFLFEYFSETQRNKGNFPGRFSGRQFSNSRSEMNVSTLELGDSALYLCASSSYGQTGYGYTFGSGTRLTVV.

The chain recombines TRBV5-1 with TRBJ2-1, with a tentative D call TRBD2 (5 bases). The CDR3 runs 15 residues. Germline V lookup: CDR1 SGHRS, CDR2 YFSETQ. V was pared by 4 bases and J by 6 bases, with 17 bases between. The CDR3 nucleotides are TGCGCCAGCAGCCCCGGATCCAGCGGTGGCAATGAGCAGTTCTTC. This gives the protein CASSPGSSGGNEQFF.

The V and J genes are TRBV7-9 and TRBJ1-1, with D tentatively TRBD1 (5 bases). The CDR3 covers 16 residues. Germline V lookup: CDR1 SEHNR, CDR2 FQNEAQ (reference sequence). Trimming removed 0 bases at V and 0 bases at J, with 11 bases between. CDR3 residues: CASSLAVGPMNTEAFF. DNA for the CDR3: TGTGCCAGCAGCTTAGCTGTGGGACCTATGAACACTGAAGCTTTCTTT.

This clonotype was seen repeatedly, ten times or more. V is TRBV4-1 and J is TRBJ2-3; 9 positions agree with TRBD2. The trim removed 6 bases at V and 4 bases at J, leaving 8 bases unmatched. Germline V gives CDR1 MGHRA, CDR2 YSYEKL. The CDR3 consists of 15 residues. CDR3 nucleotide sequence: TGCGCCAGCAGGGGTGGTCGCGGGAGGGCAGATACGCAGTATTTT. As protein: CASRGGRGRADTQYF.

The chain employs TRBV4-1 and TRBJ2-6; TRBD2 agrees at 11 bases. There are 17 residues in the CDR3. Losses at the gene ends were 5 bases for V and 3 bases for J; bases not matched to a gene: 6. The germline gives CDR1 MGHRA, CDR2 YSYEKL. Here the CDR3 reads CASSIAGGAVGANVLTF. The DNA for the CDR3 is TGCGCCAGCAGCATAGCGGGGGGGGCTGTTGGGGCCAACGTCCTGACTTTC.

CDR3 coding DNA: TGCAGTGCTAGAGGAGGGGGCCACGAGCCCCAGCATTTT. Its protein product is CSARGGGHEPQHF. V and J are TRBV20-1 and TRBJ1-5; TRBD1 agrees at 7 bases. There are 13 residues in the CDR3. Germline CDR1 DFQATT, CDR2 SNEGSKA (reference sequence). The J segment lost 8 bases and the V segment lost 1 base, leaving 5 bases of the junction unmatched.

This clonotype was picked up a small number of times. This chain connects TRBV11-2 to TRBJ2-7; a weak D match, TRBD2 (6 bases). Germline V gene lookup returns CDR1 SGHAT and CDR2 FQNNGV. The CDR3 is 15 amino acids. V was pared by 1 base and J by 4 bases, with 14 bases between. The CDR3 region has the DNA TGTGCCAGCAGCTTAGCGGGAGTCCTCCCTTACGAGCAGTACTTC. The encoded protein is CASSLAGVLPYEQYF. The full variable domain, with the rest looked up from reference TRBV11-2 and TRBJ2-7, is EAGVAQSPRYKIIEKRQSVAFWCNPISGHATLYWYQQILGQGPKLLIQFQNNGVVDDSQLPKDRFSAERLKGVDSTLKIQPAKLEDSAVYLCASSLAGVLPYEQYFGPGTRLTVT.

The J gene is TRBJ1-1, the V gene TRBV5-1; TRBD1 aligns across 8 bases. The germline gives CDR1 SGHRS, CDR2 YFSETQ. Germline trimming cut 4 bases from V and 10 bases from J; bases unmatched to any gene: 12. The length of the CDR3 is 14 residues. CDR3 DNA: TGCGCCAGCAGCCCCCAGGGCCAGGGGGCGCGAGCTTTCTTT. Translation: CASSPQGQGARAFF.

This clonotype occurred a few times. The rearrangement joins TRBV5-5 to TRBJ2-7; D unresolved. Trimming left V 4 bases short and J 7 bases short, with 18 bases between. The CDR3 runs 14 residues. CDR1 is SGHKS, CDR2 YYEKEE, per germline (reference sequence). The CDR3 loop is CASSRMETSGEQYF. Written as DNA, the CDR3 is TGTGCCAGCAGCCGGATGGAGACGTCCGGGGAGCAGTACTTC.

This clonotype has more than one count but fewer than ten. The chain has TRBV24-1 and TRBJ2-2, with D unclear. CDR3 length: 11 residues. Deletions cut 5 bases from V and 6 bases from J, with 3 bases between. The germline CDR1 and CDR2 sequences are KGHDR and SFDVKD. The CDR3 sequence: CATSVAGELFF. CDR3 nucleotide sequence: TGTGCCACCAGTGTAGCCGGGGAGCTGTTTTTT.

In regard to this clonotype: A read error may be the cause here, since a much bigger clone is one base away. The J gene is TRBJ2-3, the V gene TRBV5-5; D possibly corresponds to TRBD1 (5 bases). The CDR3 extends over 13 amino acids. Looked up from germline, CDR1 is SGHKS and CDR2 is YYEKEE (reference sequence). The V and J ends lost 1 base and 6 bases respectively, with 9 bases between them. CDR3 residues: CASSLPGSDTQYF. The CDR3 DNA follows: TGTGCCAGCAGCTTGCCAGGGTCGGATACGCAGTATTTT.

V gene TRBV20-1 combines with J gene TRBJ2-7; 9 nucleotides line up with TRBD1. The CDR3 has 15 amino acids. Trimming removed 3 bases from V and 4 bases from J; junction bases left unmatched: 10. Germline V gene data show CDR1 as DFQATT and CDR2 as SNEGSKA (reference sequence). CDR3 amino acids: CSARGGGQGRYEQYF. The CDR3 DNA reads as TGCAGTGCTAGGGGTGGGGGACAGGGACGGTACGAGCAGTACTTC.

This sequence joins TRBV5-1 and TRBJ2-7; 9 bases line up with TRBD2. V lost 3 bases, J lost 4 bases, and 8 bases stayed unmatched. Germline V gene lookup returns CDR1 SGHRS and CDR2 YFSETQ. The CDR3 consists of 15 residues. The CDR3 loop reads CASSSTSGGVYEQYF. CDR3 nucleotide sequence: TGCGCCAGCAGCTCGACTAGCGGAGGGGTTTACGAGCAGTACTTC. The full variable domain, completed using reference TRBV5-1 and TRBJ2-7, is KAGVTQTPRYLIKTRGQQVTLSCSPISGHRSVSWYQQTPGQGLQFLFEYFSETQRNKGNFPGRFSGRQFSNSRSEMNVSTLELGDSALYLCASSSTSGGVYEQYFGPGTRLTVT.

This clonotype has ten or more counts. This rearrangement joins TRBV7-2 to TRBJ2-1, with 7 bases identical to TRBD1. This CDR3 is 14 amino acids long. V lost 6 bases to trimming and J lost 5 bases; unmatched junction nucleotides: 7. Germline V CDR1 and CDR2: SGHTA, FQGNSA. Written as DNA, the CDR3 is TGTGCCAGCAGGGACAGGATTCCGAACAATGAGCAGTTCTTC. This gives the protein CASRDRIPNNEQFF.